This T cell receptor beta chain came from a study of neurological immune-mediated disorders. TCRdb re-analysed the 5' RACE reads in MiXCR, keeping a single row per CDR3 protein. The sample carries tens of thousands of distinct CDR3 sequences, roughly 17% recorded once. This clonotype was counted at least ten times. The sequencing sample was made of PBMCs. The clonotype was recovered from a woman in her thirties or forties in good health.

The CDR3 region has the DNA TGTGCCAGCACCCCGGTAGGGGCGCGGGAGACCCAGTACTTC. Translation: CASTPVGARETQYF. The genes are TRBV12-3 or TRBV12-4 and TRBJ2-5; weak D call: TRBD1 (5 bases). The V gene lost 7 bases and the J gene lost 5 bases, with 17 bases spanning the gap. The CDR3 runs 14 residues.